These 7 T cell receptor beta chains originate from one sample sequenced in a study of cytomegalovirus exposure and HLA in healthy donors. A multiplex PCR was run with 60 Vbeta primers and 13 Jbeta primers. Method: immunoSEQ multiplex PCR; TCRdb's copy keeps in-frame clones and lacks some. The data hold 120,000 or so clones, with 70% to 80% observed a single time. The sample consisted of PBMCs. These receptors originate from a man in his late teens or twenties in good health and CMV-seronegative.

The genes are TRBV19 and TRBJ2-1; 12 bases line up with TRBD2. V lost 3 bases and J lost 8; bases outside the gene matches: 8. The CDR3 spans 16 residues. The germline gives CDR1 LNHDA, CDR2 SQIVND (reference sequence). CDR3 sequence: CASSIIVTSGSDEQFF. For the CDR3, the DNA is TGTGCCAGTAGTATTATCGTGACTAGCGGGAGCGATGAGCAGTTCTTC. Based on the CDR3 plus reference TRBV19 and TRBJ2-1, the full variable domain is DGGITQSPKYLFRKEGQNVTLSCEQNLNHDAMYWYRQDPGQGLRLIYYSQIVNDFQKGDIAEGYSVSREKKESFPLTVTSAQKNPTAFYLCASSIIVTSGSDEQFFGPGTRLTVL.

The chain recombines TRBV27 with TRBJ1-5; 7 nucleotides align to TRBD1. The CDR3 covers 15 residues. Per germline, CDR1 MNHEY and CDR2 SMNVEV (reference sequence). Trimming at V came to 6 bases and at J to 3 bases, leaving 8 bases not matched to a gene. Here the CDR3 DNA reads TGTGCCAGCAGCAGTGACAGGGTATACAATCAGCCCCAGCATTTT. Translating gives CASSSDRVYNQPQHF.

The chain combines TRBV6-5 with TRBJ2-5, with 7 bases matching TRBD1. The J call is uncertain, as TRBJ2-7 better fits the DNA end. The V gene's germline CDR1 is MNHEY and CDR2 SVGAGI. The CDR3 covers 15 residues. This CDR3 is CASSLTGVASYEQYF. The CDR3 region has the DNA TGTGCCAGCAGTTTAACAGGGGTCGCCTCCTACGAGCAGTACTTC.

This clone was seen a handful of times. The V call is TRBV11-2, the J call TRBJ2-3, with D perhaps TRBD1 (6 bases). V was clipped by 0 bases and J by 3 bases, with 13 bases between them. Germline V gene sequence: CDR1 SGHAT, CDR2 FQNNGV. CDR3 length equals 16 residues. The CDR3 is CASSLEGALGTDTQYF. In nucleotides, the CDR3 is TGTGCCAGCAGCTTAGAGGGGGCGCTTGGGACAGATACGCAGTATTTT.

The chain has TRBV4-1 and TRBJ1-5; TRBD1 might be the D (6 bases). The CDR3 runs to 16 residues. The V gene lost 0 bases and the J gene lost 6 bases, with 15 bases spanning the gap. Germline values: CDR1 MGHRA, CDR2 YSYEKL. CDR3 sequence reads: CASSQDMAGVFQPQHF. CDR3 sequence (DNA): TGCGCCAGCAGCCAAGATATGGCAGGGGTGTTTCAGCCCCAGCATTTT.

V gene TRBV7-8 combines with J gene TRBJ2-1; TRBD2 agrees at 9 bases. The CDR3 is 17 amino acids. Trimming removed 5 bases from V and 2 bases from J; junction bases left unmatched: 10. Germline V CDR1 and CDR2: SGHVS, FQNEAQ. The CDR3 loop reads CASSPPLREGPYNEQFF. CDR3 bases: TGTGCCAGCAGCCCCCCCCTGCGGGAGGGCCCCTACAATGAGCAGTTCTTC.

The CDR3 DNA is TGTGCTAGTGGCCCCGGGTTCAACACAGATACGCAGTATTTT. Translating it yields CASGPGFNTDTQYF. The chain recombines TRBV12-5 with TRBJ2-3; D remains ambiguous. The V gene's germline CDR1 is LGHNT and CDR2 FRNRAP. The CDR3 runs to 14 residues. V gave up 6 bases and J gave up 2 bases, with 12 bases separating them.